Listed below are T cell receptor beta chains from one sample, sequenced in a study of cytomegalovirus exposure and HLA in healthy donors. Assay: immunoSEQ multiplex PCR; the TCRdb copy retains only in-frame clones and omits some. The sample includes around 200,000 clones, approximately 70% of them seen just once. Input material: PBMCs. These receptors came from a man aged 40-55 years in good health and CMV-seropositive. The CDR3 runs from the conserved cysteine through the conserved F or W. D genes are given only for firm matches. Size is omitted from some rows. Given values are once, few, many or a class for expanded clones.

few,TRBV28,TRBD1,TRBJ2-7,TGTGCCAGCAGTTTCCCGGGGCAGGGGGTGAACGAGCAGTACTTC,CASSFPGQGVNEQYF
NA,TRBV6-1,NA,TRBJ1-2,TGTGCCAGCAGGCTCACGGGGGTGGAGGGCTACACCTTC,CASRLTGVEGYTF
NA,TRBV15,TRBD2,TRBJ2-5,TGTGCCACCAGCAGGCGGGACTACCGGGGGGAGACCCAGTACTTC,CATSRRDYRGETQYF
NA,TRBV27,TRBD1,TRBJ1-2,TGTGCCAGCAGTTTTCGACAGGGGGCGACGGATGGCTACACCTTC,CASSFRQGATDGYTF
few,TRBV5-1,NA,TRBJ2-7,TGCGCCAGCAGTGAGGCACGGCCCTACGAGCAGTACTTC,CASSEARPYEQYF
NA,TRBV10-2,NA,TRBJ1-2,TGCGCCAGCAGTGAGATCGGTAACTATGGCTACACCTTC,CASSEIGNYGYTF
few,TRBV28,TRBD2,TRBJ2-7,TGTGCCAGCAGTCCGGGACTAAACGAGCAGTACTTC,CASSPGLNEQYF
few,TRBV13,TRBD2,TRBJ2-1,TGTGCCAGCAGCCACCCATGGACTAGCGGGGGGGGGAGTGAGCAGTTCTTC,CASSHPWTSGGGSEQFF
NA,TRBV5-6,TRBD1,TRBJ2-7,TGTGCCAGCAGCCGGGACAGGCCGCCTACGGAGCAGTACTTC,CASSRDRPPTEQYF
few,TRBV29-1,NA,TRBJ2-2,TGCAGCGTTGAAGCCGGGGGAGCCGGGGAGCTGTTTTTT,CSVEAGGAGELFF
few,TRBV11-2,NA,TRBJ2-2,TGTGCCAGCAGCTTAACTAACACCGGGGAGCTGTTTTTT,CASSLTNTGELFF
NA,TRBV27,NA,TRBJ2-5,TGTGCCAGCAGTTTAAATGGACAGGAGACCCAGTACTTC,CASSLNGQETQYF
NA,TRBV11-2,TRBD1,TRBJ1-4,TGTGCCAGCAGCTTTGCCCCCTACGGGACAGGGGACGAAAAACTGTTTTTT,CASSFAPYGTGDEKLFF
once,TRBV6-1,TRBD1,TRBJ1-5,TGTGCCAGCATCCAGACAGGGGCTAGCAATCAGCCCCAGCATTTT,CASIQTGASNQPQHF
NA,TRBV4-1,NA,TRBJ2-5,TGCGCCAGCAGCCCCCGGACTGGGGTGGAGACCCAGTACTTC,CASSPRTGVETQYF
NA,TRBV19,TRBD1,TRBJ2-2,TGTGCCAGTAGTCGAGGGGGCGTAAGGACCGGGGAGCTGTTTTTT,CASSRGGVRTGELFF
NA,TRBV4-2,TRBD2,TRBJ2-7,TGTGCCAGCAGCCCCAGGACTAGCGGGGAATACGAGCAGTACTTC,CASSPRTSGEYEQYF
NA,TRBV19,NA,TRBJ2-2,TGTGCCAGTAGGTCGCGGGGTAACACCGGGGAGCTGTTTTTT,CASRSRGNTGELFF
NA,TRBV6-6,NA,TRBJ1-1,TGTGCCAGCATGCAGGGGTCAGCTGAAGCTTTCTTT,CASMQGSAEAFF
once,TRBV7-9,NA,TRBJ2-7,TGTGCCAGCAGCTTACTAGCCAGCACCTACGAGCAGTACTTC,CASSLLASTYEQYF
NA,TRBV9,TRBD2,TRBJ2-7,TGTGCCAGCAGCGGGCCTAGCGGAATCTACGAGCAGTACTTC,CASSGPSGIYEQYF
NA,TRBV5-1,NA,TRBJ2-5,TGCGCCAGCAGCTTGGCCTCGGGTCCAGAGACCCAGTACTTC,CASSLASGPETQYF
few,TRBV7-2,NA,TRBJ2-3,TGTGCCAGCAGCTTGGGGGGAGCGGCTAGGACAGATACGCAGTATTTT,CASSLGGAARTDTQYF
NA,TRBV2,TRBD2,TRBJ2-1,TGTGCCAGCAGTTTGAGCGGGGGGTCCTACAATGAGCAGTTCTTC,CASSLSGGSYNEQFF
NA,TRBV7-2,NA,TRBJ2-5,TGTGCCAGCAGTCACGGGGGAGAGACCCAGTACTTC,CASSHGGETQYF
NA,TRBV19,TRBD1,TRBJ1-1,TGTGCCAGTGACTCTGGGCAGGGGGTCGACACTGAAGCTTTCTTT,CASDSGQGVDTEAFF
NA,TRBV29-1,NA,TRBJ1-1,TGCAGCGTTTTTACGGGGACTTTAGCTTTCTTT,CSVFTGTLAFF
NA,TRBV5-1,NA,TRBJ2-7,TGCGCCAGCAGCTTGGTTATAGTTACCGCCTCATCGGGGGAGCAGTACTTC,CASSLVIVTASSGEQYF
few,TRBV7-2,TRBD1,TRBJ1-3,TGTGCCAGCAGCCCGACCGGACAGGGAGGAAACACCATATATTTT,CASSPTGQGGNTIYF
NA,TRBV5-1,NA,TRBJ2-7,TGCGCCAGCAGCTTGGAGCAGGGGTTCTACGAGCAGTACTTC,CASSLEQGFYEQYF
NA,TRBV5-1,TRBD1,TRBJ2-7,TGCGCCAGCAGCTTTCCGGGACAGTTAATCCACGAGCAGTACTTC,CASSFPGQLIHEQYF
NA,TRBV6-1,NA,TRBJ1-4,TGTGCCAGCAGTGATCCCTTTGGGGGCATCAATGAAAAACTGTTTTTT,CASSDPFGGINEKLFF
NA,TRBV27,TRBD2,TRBJ2-5,TGTGCCAGCTTCCCCGCGCGGGGGACCCTCTCTAGAGCCCAGTACTTC,CASFPARGTLSRAQYF
NA,TRBV2,TRBD1,TRBJ1-1,TGTGCCAGCAGTGGACAGGGGGAAACTGAAGCTTTCTTT,CASSGQGETEAFF
NA,TRBV5-6,NA,TRBJ2-2,TGTGCCAGCAGCTTTGGGCAGGGGATCACCGGGGAGCTGTTTTTT,CASSFGQGITGELFF
NA,TRBV9,TRBD1,TRBJ2-7,TGTGCCAGCAGCGCACGACCTATGGGGCAGGGGGCTGACGAGCAGTACTTC,CASSARPMGQGADEQYF
NA,TRBV6-5,TRBD1,TRBJ1-3,TGTGCCAGCAGTTTGGGGGACAGGAGCTCTGGAAACACCATATATTTT,CASSLGDRSSGNTIYF
NA,TRBV29-1,TRBD1,TRBJ1-2,TGCAGCGTGCGCACGGGACAGGGGGCTGGTGGCTACACCTTC,CSVRTGQGAGGYTF
few,TRBV2,TRBD1,TRBJ2-2,TGTGCCAGCAGTGGAAGGGGGCGTATGAACACCGGGGAGCTGTTTTTT,CASSGRGRMNTGELFF
NA,TRBV7-2,NA,TRBJ1-1,TGTGCCAGCAGCTTAGGGCTGGGCATGAACACTGAAGCTTTCTTT,CASSLGLGMNTEAFF
NA,TRBV7-9,NA,TRBJ1-2,TGTTCCAGCAGCTTAGCAAGAACATATGGCTACACCTTC,CSSSLARTYGYTF
NA,TRBV4-2,TRBD1,TRBJ1-1,TGTGCCAGCAGCCAAGGAACAACCGGGACAGGGGGCTGGAACACTGAAGCTTTCTTT,CASSQGTTGTGGWNTEAFF
NA,TRBV9,TRBD2,TRBJ2-1,TGTGCCAGCAGCGTCAAGGGCCGGGACTATACCTACAATGAGCAGTTCTTC,CASSVKGRDYTYNEQFF
few,TRBV6-5,NA,TRBJ1-4,TGTGCCAGCAGTTACTCGATAACAGGACCGAATGAAAAACTGTTTTTT,CASSYSITGPNEKLFF
NA,TRBV7-6,TRBD2,TRBJ2-5,TGTGCCAGCAGCTTACAGCGGGGGGGAGGCGTCCAAGAGACCCAGTACTTC,CASSLQRGGGVQETQYF
NA,TRBV5-1,TRBD1,TRBJ1-4,TGCGCCAGCAGCGATCCGGGACAGGGACATGAAAAACTGTTTTTT,CASSDPGQGHEKLFF
few,TRBV11-2,NA,TRBJ1-2,TGTGCCAGCAGCGAAGTAGGGGGTTATGGCTACACCTTC,CASSEVGGYGYTF
NA,TRBV10-2,TRBD1,TRBJ1-1,TGCGCCAGCGCTCTTACCAGGGGGCGGGTTGAAGCTTTCTTT,CASALTRGRVEAFF